The next 23 T cell receptor beta chains were all read from a single sample in a study of cytomegalovirus exposure and HLA in healthy donors. It was with 60 Vbeta and 13 Jbeta primers that the PCR ran. This table comes from immunoSEQ multiplex PCR, and its TCRdb copy is limited to in-frame clones, with some not included. This table holds 130,000 to 150,000 clones, 73% found once. Sequencing was performed on PBMCs. The source is a young woman in good health and CMV-seronegative.

The genes are TRBV5-1 and TRBJ2-1; 9 bases are shared with TRBD2. Germline CDR1 is SGHRS and CDR2 is YFSETQ. CDR3 size: 15 residues. Trimming removed 5 bases from V and 10 bases from J; junction bases left unmatched: 13. CDR3 DNA sequence: TGCGCCAGCAGGACGACTAGCGGTGCCCGGGGGGAGCAGTTCTTC. The encoded protein is CASRTTSGARGEQFF.

V and J are TRBV7-2 and TRBJ2-7; D not certain. This CDR3 has 14 amino acids. Trimming removed 4 bases at V and 2 bases at J, with 12 bases between. The germline V gene has CDR1 SGHTA and CDR2 FQGNSA. CDR3 sequence: CASSSSLVTYEQYF. The CDR3 nucleotides are TGTGCCAGCAGCTCCTCACTGGTTACCTACGAGCAGTACTTC. Full variable domain (remainder filled in from reference TRBV7-2 and TRBJ2-7): GAGVSQSPSNKVTEKGKDVELRCDPISGHTALYWYRQSLGQGLEFLIYFQGNSAPDKSGLPSDRFSAERTGGSVSTLTIQRTQQEDSAVYLCASSSSLVTYEQYFGPGTRLTVT.

A few counts support this clone. This chain links TRBV6-5 with TRBJ1-1; a possible D gene is TRBD1 (5 bases). V dropped 2 bases and J dropped 4 bases, with 11 bases sitting between them. The CDR3 spans 14 residues. Germline CDR1 reads MNHEY; CDR2 reads SVGAGI. In DNA, the CDR3 is TGTGCCAGCAGTTACGCGGAGGGGATCACTGAAGCTTTCTTT. It codes for CASSYAEGITEAFF.

V and J are TRBV4-2 and TRBJ2-5; 8 bases map to TRBD2. CDR1 is LGHNA, CDR2 YNFKEQ, per germline. Trimming took 0 bases from V and 7 from J; bases not matched to a gene: 10. The CDR3 is made up of 16 amino acids. CDR3 region: CASSQETRGALGTQYF. The CDR3 DNA reads TGTGCCAGCAGCCAAGAAACGCGGGGGGCTCTAGGGACCCAGTACTTC.

The chain carries TRBV30 and TRBJ1-2, with 8 bases matching TRBD1. The germline gives CDR1 GTSNPN, CDR2 SVGIG (reference sequence). The V gene end was trimmed by 3 bases and the J gene end by 8 bases; junction bases not matched to a gene: 8. The CDR3 runs to 13 residues. The CDR3 region has the DNA TGTGCCTGGAGGGAAATCGGACAGGGCGGCTACACCTTC. It translates to CAWREIGQGGYTF.

The rearrangement links TRBV6-1 to TRBJ1-1; D unclear. The CDR3 spans 13 residues. CDR1 is MNHNS, CDR2 SASEGT, per germline. V was cut by 8 bases and J by 1 base, with 11 bases left in between. CDR3 nucleotides: TGTGCCAGCCTCAGAGGTTGGAACACTGAAGCTTTCTTT. Translated, it gives CASLRGWNTEAFF.

This clone showed up just once. The genes are TRBV7-2 and TRBJ2-6, with D perhaps matching TRBD2 (5 bases). The V and J ends lost 3 bases and 0 bases respectively, with 15 bases between them. Germline-derived CDR1 and CDR2 are SGHTA and FQGNSA. CDR3 length: 18 residues. CDR3 nucleotides: TGTGCCAGCAGCTTGACTAAGCTGGGGAGCTCTGGGGCCAACGTCCTGACTTTC. The encoded protein is CASSLTKLGSSGANVLTF.

This clone was detected only a few times. The chain joins TRBV6-6 to TRBJ2-1; 9 nucleotides line up with TRBD1. The CDR3 runs to 15 residues. CDR1 and CDR2 (germline): MNHNY, SVGAGI (reference sequence). Trimming took 2 bases from V and 7 from J; bases not matched to a gene: 6. The CDR3 sequence is CASSYRTGVINEQFF. The CDR3 nucleotides read TGTGCCAGCAGTTACAGGACAGGGGTAATTAATGAGCAGTTCTTC.

V and J are TRBV10-3 and TRBJ2-1; a possible D gene is TRBD1 (5 bases). CDR1 is ENHRY, CDR2 SYGVKD, per germline. The CDR3 is 12 amino acids. The germline V and J ends were trimmed by 2 bases and 9 bases, with 8 bases remaining between them. In DNA form, the CDR3 reads TGTGCCATCAGTGAGCCAGGGTTTGAGCAGTTCTTC. Encoded protein: CAISEPGFEQFF.

The chain carries TRBV30 and TRBJ1-1; D possibly corresponds to TRBD1 (5 bases). V lost 7 bases, J lost 6 bases, and 15 bases lay in between. CDR3 length: 12 residues. Per the germline V gene, CDR1 is GTSNPN and CDR2 is SVGIG (reference sequence). The CDR3 sequence is CAYSPQGAEAFF. In DNA form, the CDR3 reads TGTGCCTATTCGCCACAAGGGGCTGAAGCTTTCTTT.

The chain links TRBV5-4 to TRBJ2-1; D is unresolved. The length of the CDR3 is 15 residues. The germline gives CDR1 SGHNT, CDR2 YYREEE (reference sequence). The V and J ends lost 2 bases and 0 bases respectively, with 9 bases between them. CDR3 in amino acids: CASSFNRGSYNEQFF. For the CDR3, the DNA is TGTGCCAGCAGCTTTAATCGCGGCTCCTACAATGAGCAGTTCTTC.

The count of this clone is one. The chain uses TRBV27 and TRBJ1-5; TRBD1 matches 7 bases. The CDR3 totals 14 residues. The V and J ends lost 6 bases and 6 bases, in that order; junction bases with no gene match: 8. CDR1 is MNHEY and CDR2 is SMNVEV in the germline V gene (reference sequence). Here the CDR3 reads CASSYDREAQPQHF. In DNA, the CDR3 is TGTGCCAGCAGCTACGACAGGGAGGCTCAGCCCCAGCATTTT.

The sample holds a few counts of this clone. V and J are TRBV7-7 and TRBJ2-2; tentative D call: TRBD1 (5 bases). In germline, CDR1 is SSHAT, CDR2 FNYEAQ (reference sequence). The V end lost 5 bases, the J end lost 6 bases, and 13 bases lay between the germline ends. This CDR3 comprises 14 residues. CDR3 bases: TGTGCCAGCAGCCGGACGCAGGGTGCCGGGGAGCTGTTTTTT. Its protein product is CASSRTQGAGELFF.

This clone was counted a single time. The gene calls are TRBV11-3 and TRBJ2-1; D possibly corresponds to TRBD1 (7 bases). CDR3 length: 15 residues. V dropped 2 bases and J dropped 3 bases, with 11 bases sitting between them. Germline lookup yields CDR1 SGHNT and CDR2 YENEEA. The CDR3 spells CASSLPQGGYNEQFF. DNA of the CDR3: TGTGCCAGCAGCTTACCCCAGGGGGGCTACAATGAGCAGTTCTTC.

This chain connects TRBV28 to TRBJ2-1, with 15 bases that match TRBD2. CDR3 size: 17 residues. V trimming: 10 bases; J trimming: 2 bases; junction bases outside the gene matches: 9. The V gene's germline CDR1 is MDHEN and CDR2 SYDVKM. This CDR3 reads CATAGTSGGLAYNEQFF. CDR3 DNA sequence: TGTGCCACCGCCGGGACTAGCGGGGGGCTCGCCTACAATGAGCAGTTCTTC. Full variable domain (rest looked up from reference TRBV28 and TRBJ2-1): DVKVTQSSRYLVKRTGEKVFLECVQDMDHENMFWYRQDPGLGLRLIYFSYDVKMKEKGDIPEGYSVSREKKERFSLILESASTNQTSMYLCATAGTSGGLAYNEQFFGPGTRLTVL.

The V and J genes are TRBV7-2 and TRBJ2-1, with D possibly TRBD1 on 5 matching bases. This CDR3 contains 16 residues. Germline V gene lookup returns CDR1 SGHTA and CDR2 FQGNSA. V gave up 0 bases and J gave up 4 bases, with 13 bases separating them. CDR3 protein: CASSLALAGHYNEQFF. CDR3 in DNA: TGTGCCAGCAGCTTAGCGTTGGCAGGGCATTACAATGAGCAGTTCTTC.

This clone was detected only a few times. The chain recombines TRBV6-6 with TRBJ2-1; 7 bases agree with TRBD2. V lost 5 bases, J lost 8 bases, and 3 bases stayed unmatched. CDR1 is MNHNY, CDR2 SVGAGI, per germline (reference sequence). The CDR3 runs to 12 residues. The CDR3 region has the DNA TGTGCCAGCAGTACCCGGGGGGATGAGCAGTTCTTC. This sequence encodes CASSTRGDEQFF.

This clone was counted a single time. V gene TRBV2 combines with J gene TRBJ2-1, with D perhaps matching TRBD1 (6 bases). Trimming removed 6 bases at V and 4 bases at J, with 16 bases between. Germline CDR1 and CDR2: SNHLY and FYNNEI. The CDR3 is 15 amino acids. The CDR3 DNA reads as TGTGCCAGCAGACCTAGGGGACACAATTACAATGAGCAGTTCTTC. It yields the protein CASRPRGHNYNEQFF.

The chain carries TRBV6-1 and TRBJ2-7, with a tentative D call TRBD2 (6 bases). Germline V gene data show CDR1 as MNHNS and CDR2 as SASEGT. Trimming took 0 bases from V and 0 from J, leaving 15 bases between them. This CDR3 is 17 amino acids long. CDR3 bases: TGTGCCAGCAGTGAAGCGCGTGGGGGGACCCGCTCCTACGAGCAGTACGTC. Protein sequence: CASSEARGGTRSYEQYV.

The CDR3 spells CASSPHRDRSTEAFF. The CDR3 bases are TGTGCCAGCAGTCCTCACAGGGATCGGAGCACTGAAGCTTTCTTT. The genes are TRBV28 and TRBJ1-1, with D possibly matching TRBD1 (6 bases). Germline V gene sequence: CDR1 MDHEN, CDR2 SYDVKM. The CDR3 sequence is 15 residues long. Trimming cost V 5 bases and J 4 bases, with 17 bases left between them.

This chain connects TRBV19 to TRBJ1-1; a possible D gene is TRBD1 (5 bases). The V end lost 9 bases, the J end lost 5 bases, and 16 bases lay between the germline ends. The CDR3 extends over 13 amino acids. Per the germline V gene, CDR1 is LNHDA and CDR2 is SQIVND (reference sequence). CDR3 protein: CASTIGGVTEAFF. In DNA, the CDR3 is TGTGCCAGCACCATCGGGGGAGTGACTGAAGCTTTCTTT. Variable domain in full (rest from reference TRBV19 and TRBJ1-1): DGGITQSPKYLFRKEGQNVTLSCEQNLNHDAMYWYRQDPGQGLRLIYYSQIVNDFQKGDIAEGYSVSREKKESFPLTVTSAQKNPTAFYLCASTIGGVTEAFFGQGTRLTVV.

The genes are TRBV4-3 and TRBJ1-4; the D gene is possibly TRBD1 (5 bases). The V gene's germline CDR1 is LGHNA and CDR2 YSLEER. This CDR3 is built from 12 residues. The V end lost 3 bases, the J end lost 10 bases, and 9 bases lay between the germline ends. The chain's CDR3 is CASSHREGKLFF. CDR3 sequence (DNA): TGCGCCAGCAGCCACAGGGAAGGAAAACTGTTTTTT.

The chain employs TRBV28 and TRBJ2-2; 8 nucleotides agree with TRBD1. Trimming at V came to 5 bases and at J to 7 bases, leaving 6 bases not matched to a gene. Germline CDR1 MDHEN, CDR2 SYDVKM. The CDR3 contains 14 residues. CDR3 nucleotide sequence: TGTGCCAGCAGTAGACAGGGGAAAGGCGGGGAGCTGTTTTTT. Its protein product is CASSRQGKGGELFF.